This is a list of T cell receptor beta chains from one sample in a study of T-cell memory formation after mild COVID-19. TCRdb passed the 5' RACE reads through MiXCR, listing each CDR3 protein once. Of about 340,000 distinct CDR3 sequences detected, roughly 15% appear once; the ten largest clones hold approximately 20%. Material for sequencing was PBMCs or a T cell subset sorted from them (not recorded which). The receptors were gathered from a man in his late teens or twenties who had mild COVID-19 (a few samples of this study predate the infection). Cell type and time point are not known. The CDR3 runs from the conserved cysteine through the conserved F or W. D genes are given only for firm matches. Rows give clone size only sometimes, using once, few, many, or a class for an expanded clone.

clone size	J gene	CDR3 length	V gene	D gene	CDR3 protein	CDR3 DNA
.	TRBJ2-6	15	TRBV9	TRBD1	CASGQGSPGANVLTF	TGTGCCAGCGGACAGGGTTCACCTGGGGCCAACGTCCTGACTTTC
.	TRBJ1-1	13	TRBV18	.	CASSPDMNTEAFF	TGTGCCAGCTCACCAGACATGAACACTGAAGCTTTCTTT
few	TRBJ1-1	14	TRBV20-1	.	CSASVGHMNTEAFF	TGCAGTGCTAGTGTGGGGCACATGAACACTGAAGCTTTCTTT
many	TRBJ2-3	14	TRBV18	TRBD1	CASSRDRATDTQYF	TGTGCCAGCTCACGCGACAGGGCCACAGATACGCAGTATTTT
few	TRBJ2-5	11	TRBV24-1	.	CATSYQETQYF	TGTGCCACCAGTTATCAAGAGACCCAGTACTTC
.	TRBJ1-2	16	TRBV12-3/TRBV12-4	.	CATAARGQGGNYGYTF	TGTGCCACCGCAGCACGAGGTCAGGGTGGTAACTATGGCTACACCTTC
few	TRBJ2-2	16	TRBV7-2	.	CASSIGGGVHTGELFF	TGTGCCAGCTCCATAGGGGGGGGAGTACACACCGGGGAGCTGTTTTTT
.	TRBJ1-2	14	TRBV14	TRBD1	CASSQARQGRGYTF	TGTGCCAGCAGCCAAGCCCGACAGGGTCGTGGCTACACCTTC
many	TRBJ1-1	12	TRBV2	.	CASSREIAEAFF	TGTGCCTCCAGCAGGGAGATCGCTGAAGCTTTCTTT
.	TRBJ2-3	17	TRBV7-8	TRBD2	CASSSGRGTRKTDTQYF	TGTGCCAGCAGCTCCGGGAGAGGGACTAGGAAAACAGATACGCAGTATTTT
.	TRBJ1-2	12	TRBV7-8	.	CASSFTGNGYTF	TGTGCCAGCAGCTTTACGGGGAATGGCTACACCTTC
few	TRBJ2-1	16	TRBV20-1	TRBD2	CSARIAGASSYNEQFF	TGCAGTGCTAGGATAGCGGGGGCGAGCTCCTACAATGAGCAGTTCTTC
.	TRBJ2-1	16	TRBV4-1	TRBD2	CASSQDNPSGYNEQFF	TGCGCCAGCAGCCAAGATAACCCTAGCGGGTACAATGAGCAGTTCTTC
few	TRBJ1-2	13	TRBV5-1	.	CASSFQQDYGYTF	TGCGCCAGCAGCTTTCAACAGGACTATGGCTACACCTTC
.	TRBJ1-5	14	TRBV4-3	.	CASSPGLVDQPQHF	TGCGCCAGCAGCCCGGGACTTGTCGATCAGCCCCAGCATTTT
few	TRBJ1-4	15	TRBV4-1	.	CASSQERLTSEKLFF	TGCGCCAGCAGCCAAGAGCGTCTGACTTCGGAAAAACTGTTTTTT
many	TRBJ2-1	15	TRBV5-1	.	CASSLGGAVYNEQFF	TGCGCCAGCAGCTTAGGGGGGGCGGTCTACAATGAGCAGTTCTTC
.	TRBJ2-6	15	TRBV30	.	CAWSVLSSGANVLTF	TGTGCCTGGAGTGTGTTGAGCTCGGGGGCCAACGTCCTGACTTTC
.	TRBJ2-7	12	TRBV4-3	.	CASSQYGDEQYF	TGCGCCAGCAGCCAATACGGGGACGAGCAGTACTTC
few	TRBJ1-2	14	TRBV30	TRBD1	CAWTRDSAPGGYTF	TGTGCCTGGACCCGGGACAGTGCTCCTGGCGGCTACACCTTC
.	TRBJ1-1	15	TRBV7-9	.	CASSLGAGQNTEAFF	TGTGCCAGCAGCTTAGGGGCGGGACAGAACACTGAAGCTTTCTTT
few	TRBJ2-5	15	TRBV9	.	CASSVEGRGRETQYF	TGTGCCAGCAGCGTAGAAGGCAGGGGACGCGAGACCCAGTACTTC
few	TRBJ2-2	15	TRBV5-1	.	CASSLSSENTGELFF	TGCGCCAGCAGCTTGTCTTCGGAGAACACCGGGGAGCTGTTTTTT
many	TRBJ2-2	14	TRBV5-1	.	CASSRRTDTGELFF	TGCGCCAGCAGCCGCAGGACCGACACCGGGGAGCTGTTTTTT
.	TRBJ2-7	16	TRBV9	TRBD1	CASSPGPGQGWYEQYF	TGTGCCAGCAGCCCAGGACCGGGACAGGGGTGGTACGAGCAGTACTTC
few	TRBJ1-2	15	TRBV7-9	TRBD1	CASSLSTGANYGYTF	TGTGCCAGCAGCTTGTCGACAGGGGCGAACTATGGCTACACCTTC